The entry that follows covers one T cell receptor beta chain sequence. Its target is unknown. This record belongs to a study of blood T cells in healthy people across ages. Isolated PBMCs totaled at least 7 million in each sample. Primers used in a second PCR of roughly 6 to 11 cycles were a sample-barcoded 5' primer and a J-beta primer mix. Per sample, CDR3-containing paired-end reads numbered at least 2.5 million. Each CDR3 protein gets one entry after TCRdb re-called the 5' RACE reads with MiXCR. The repertoire holds about 750,000 distinct CDR3 sequences, with approximately 53% as singletons. This CDR3 comprises 18 residues. V dropped 0 bases and J dropped 1; count of bases not matched to a gene: 12. The V gene's germline CDR1 is SGHRS and CDR2 YFSETQ. Findings and limits, study-wide: Diversity was higher, and naive CD4+ cells more numerous, in long-lived donors than in aged donors.

The chain is built from TRBV5-1 and TRBJ1-1; 7 positions agree with TRBD1. Sequencing was carried out using blood. This clonotype originated in an older man in good health. The CDR3 region has the DNA TGCGCCAGCAGCTTGGCTGGACAGGCTACCCCTGGGAACACTGAAGCTTTCTTT. Its protein product is CASSLAGQATPGNTEAFF. The full variable domain, in which reference TRBV5-1 and TRBJ1-1 provide the parts outside the CDR3, is KAGVTQTPRYLIKTRGQQVTLSCSPISGHRSVSWYQQTPGQGLQFLFEYFSETQRNKGNFPGRFSGRQFSNSRSEMNVSTLELGDSALYLCASSLAGQATPGNTEAFFGQGTRLTVV.